The sequence of this TCR beta chain was determined in a study of T cells in Graves' hyperthyroidism and ophthalmopathy. Amplification of TCR beta CDR3 regions used RNA as the template. Primed by the HTBI set, a first-round RT-PCR was run on the TCR CDR3. Using its own MiXCR run on the multiplex PCR reads, TCRdb lists one record per CDR3 protein. This sample has approximately 380,000 distinct CDR3 sequences, with roughly 13% found just once. Concerning this clonotype: The antigen remains undetermined. Mismatch with germline at one junction end may stem from a read error.

This CDR3 has 13 residues. CDR1 is SGDLS, CDR2 YYNGEE, per germline. General study points: Ophthalmopathy got predicted by the model a median around 6.8 months before its onset.

V and J are TRBV9 and TRBJ2-3; D unclear. The TCR sequence derives from a man between 50 and 59 years old with Graves' ophthalmopathy. The sequenced material came from blood. CDR3 protein: CANSVAPPDTQYF. The CDR3, as DNA: TGTGCCAACAGCGTAGCTCCCCCAGATACGCAGTATTTT.